This passage covers 20 T cell receptor beta chains from one sample sequenced in a study of regulatory T cells in long-lasting Graves disease. Time point of the sample: persistent/refractory GD, antithyroid drugs over 5 years with positive TRAb. Preparation of the TCR library used RNA extracted from PBMCs. TCR beta libraries were built with iRepertoire HTBI primers and Arm-PCR of CDR3 regions. MiXCR, applied by TCRdb to the multiplex PCR reads, yields one record per CDR3 protein. The top ten hold over 10% of the sample, which has around 460,000 distinct CDR3 sequences, about 22% seen once. Sample: peripheral blood mononuclear cells (PBMCs), taken when the disease was refractory, from a patient treated with antithyroid drugs. The receptors here all came from a female donor with Graves disease.

The table lists this clonotype with many counts. This sequence joins TRBV28 and TRBJ1-3; D is unresolved. Germline CDR1 MDHEN, CDR2 SYDVKM. Trimming left V 7 bases short and J 2 bases short, with 9 bases between. CDR3 size: 13 residues. The CDR3 loop reads CASTTDAGNTIYF. In nucleotides, the CDR3 is TGTGCCAGCACCACGGACGCTGGAAACACCATATATTTT.

On this clonotype: A read error may produce the germline difference seen at one junction end. The CDR3 here is CAGSFGRNTEAFF. CDR3 nucleotides: TGTGCCGGCAGTTTTGGGAGAAACACTGAAGCTTTCTTT. This rearrangement joins TRBV12-3 or TRBV12-4 to TRBJ1-1, with D unclear. The CDR3 covers 13 residues.

This clonotype occurred a few times. The V and J genes are TRBV6-2 or TRBV6-3 and TRBJ1-2, with TRBD1 matching over 7 bases. V gave up 5 bases and J gave up 6 bases; unmatched junction bases: 3. Germline CDR1 is MNHEY and CDR2 is SVGEGT. This CDR3 comprises 12 residues. The CDR3 bases are TGTGCCAGCAGTCCCAGGGGGGATGGCTACACCTTC. This encodes CASSPRGDGYTF.

This clonotype has a handful of counts. The rearrangement links TRBV10-3 to TRBJ1-1, with D tentatively TRBD1 (6 bases). The CDR3 length is 13 residues. V lost 11 bases, J lost 7 bases, and 20 bases lay in between. Per the germline V gene, CDR1 is ENHRY and CDR2 is SYGVKD. The CDR3 is CAAENRAKGEAFF. For the CDR3, the DNA is TGTGCCGCAGAGAACAGGGCTAAAGGTGAAGCTTTCTTT.

The V and J genes are TRBV9 and TRBJ1-1; 8 nucleotides agree with TRBD1. Per the germline V gene, CDR1 is SGDLS and CDR2 is YYNGEE. Unmatched junction bases numbered 12, after V lost 5 bases and J lost 3 bases. CDR3 size: 16 residues. Here the CDR3 DNA reads TGTGCCAGCAGTCACTCAGGGGGCGCCTTATACACTGAAGCTTTCTTT. It codes for CASSHSGGALYTEAFF. Variable domain in full (rest from reference TRBV9 and TRBJ1-1): DSGVTQTPKHLITATGQRVTLRCSPRSGDLSVYWYQQSLDQGLQFLIQYYNGEERAKGNILERFSAQQFPDLHSELNLSSLELGDSALYFCASSHSGGALYTEAFFGQGTRLTVV.

This clonotype was counted ten times or more. This rearrangement joins TRBV28 to TRBJ1-5, with a tentative D call TRBD1 (5 bases). Trimming pared 6 bases from V and 6 bases from J, leaving 18 bases between. The CDR3 contains 15 residues. Germline lookup yields CDR1 MDHEN and CDR2 SYDVKM. The CDR3 coding sequence is TGTGCCAGCAGCCGGACAACGGGGGGAGGTCAGCCCCAGCATTTT. This codes for CASSRTTGGGQPQHF.

The table lists this clonotype with many counts. CDR3 DNA sequence: TGTGCCAGCAGTTACTCACGGCAGGGTGGCTACACCTTC. Translating gives CASSYSRQGGYTF. The chain carries TRBV6-5 and TRBJ1-2; TRBD1 is a possible D gene (5 bases). Trimming removed 0 bases at V and 7 bases at J, with 9 bases between. Per germline, CDR1 MNHEY and CDR2 SVGAGI. This CDR3 has 13 residues.

The chain combines TRBV12-3 or TRBV12-4 with TRBJ2-3; no clear D gene. The V gene lost 7 bases and the J gene lost 0 bases, with 14 bases spanning the gap. This CDR3 has 15 residues. The DNA of the CDR3 is TGTGCCAGCACCCACCTCCAGGACAGCACAGATACGCAGTATTTT. It codes for CASTHLQDSTDTQYF.

The sample holds a few counts of this clonotype. V gene TRBV3-1 combines with J gene TRBJ2-2; 8 nucleotides match TRBD2. Germline values: CDR1 LGHDT, CDR2 YNNKEL (reference sequence). J gave up 1 base and V 7 bases, and 2 bases lay outside the gene matches. The length of the CDR3 is 14 residues. The CDR3 loop is CASNSGENTGELFF. CDR3 DNA sequence: TGTGCCAGCAATAGCGGGGAGAACACCGGGGAGCTGTTTTTT. The full variable domain, its missing parts supplied by reference TRBV3-1 and TRBJ2-2, is DTAVSQTPKYLVTQMGNDKSIKCEQNLGHDTMYWYKQDSKKFLKIMFSYNNKELIINETVPNRFSPKSPDKAHLNLHINSLELGDSAVYFCASNSGENTGELFFGEGSRLTVL.

This clonotype appeared a few times. The V gene is TRBV27, the J gene TRBJ2-7, with D perhaps matching TRBD2 (6 bases). Trimming stripped 5 bases from V and 3 bases from J, with 11 bases between. The CDR3 is 13 residues long. The V gene's germline CDR1 is MNHEY and CDR2 SMNVEV (reference sequence). Here the CDR3 reads CASSVGTFYEQYF. CDR3 nucleotides: TGTGCCAGCAGTGTAGGGACTTTCTACGAGCAGTACTTC.

This clonotype was picked up many times. The gene calls are TRBV7-8 and TRBJ2-7; either TRBD1 or TRBD2 may fit D (5 bases each). Germline V gene sequence: CDR1 SGHVS, CDR2 FQNEAQ. Trimming pared 3 bases from V and 3 bases from J, leaving 18 bases between. There are 16 residues in the CDR3. In nucleotides, the CDR3 is TGTGCCAGCAGCTTGGGTCAGGGAGACGTTTTCTACGAGCAGTACTTC. The encoded protein is CASSLGQGDVFYEQYF. The full variable domain, with the rest looked up from reference TRBV7-8 and TRBJ2-7, is GAGVSQSPRYKVAKRGQDVALRCDPISGHVSLFWYQQALGQGPEFLTYFQNEAQLDKSGLPSDRFFAERPEGSVSTLKIQRTQQEDSAVYLCASSLGQGDVFYEQYFGPGTRLTVT.

In its sample, this clonotype was seen many times. V gene TRBV7-2 combines with J gene TRBJ1-5; the D gene is possibly TRBD1 (6 bases). The V gene lost 5 bases and the J gene lost 6 bases, with 14 bases spanning the gap. The CDR3 length is 14 residues. Germline assignment: CDR1 SGHTA and CDR2 FQGNSA. CDR3 protein: CASSLWGGGQPQHF. Written as DNA, the CDR3 is TGTGCCAGCAGCCTTTGGGGAGGGGGTCAGCCCCAGCATTTT.

The chain joins TRBV6-5 to TRBJ1-3; D gene uncertain. Germline-derived CDR1 and CDR2 are MNHEY and SVGAGI. CDR3 length equals 16 residues. The ends were cut back, 4 bases at V and 2 bases at J, with 15 bases in the middle. The CDR3 DNA sequence: TGTGCCAGCAGTTCATTTGGCCTCACCGCTGGAAACACCATATATTTT. It codes for CASSSFGLTAGNTIYF.

This clonotype turned up a few times. This chain uses TRBV29-1 with TRBJ2-1; TRBD1 aligns across 7 bases. With 4 bases clipped from V and 4 bases from J, the junction kept 1 base outside the gene matches. The CDR3 has 12 amino acids. Germline V gene sequence: CDR1 SQVTM, CDR2 ANQGSEA. This chain's CDR3 is CSVVGQYNEQFF. In DNA form, the CDR3 reads TGCAGCGTTGTGGGACAGTACAATGAGCAGTTCTTC.

The CDR3 DNA follows: TGTGCCAGCAGCACAAATTCGGGGGGCCTTTACGAGCAGTACTTC. Its protein product is CASSTNSGGLYEQYF. The rearrangement uses TRBV7-3 and TRBJ2-7; tentative D call: TRBD2 (7 bases). Per the germline V gene, CDR1 is SGHTA and CDR2 is FQGTGA. Trimming removed 5 bases at V and 4 bases at J, with 18 bases between. The length of the CDR3 is 15 residues.

This clonotype was seen at least ten times. DNA of the CDR3: TGCAGTGCTGGTCTAGCGGGCTCCTACGAGCAGTACTTC. Encoded protein: CSAGLAGSYEQYF. The J gene is TRBJ2-7, the V gene TRBV20-1; TRBD2 matches at 8 bases. Germline CDR1 is DFQATT and CDR2 is SNEGSKA (reference sequence). After removal of 5 bases from V and 0 bases from J, the junction contained 3 bases not matched to a gene. This CDR3 comprises 13 residues.

The gene calls are TRBV3-2 and TRBJ1-4; TRBD1, the table's D call, lacks a check against the DNA. TRBV3-2 is marked as a pseudogene. The CDR3 is 17 residues long. In DNA form, the CDR3 reads TGTGCCAGCAGCCATGGGCGACCTGGTCGGCGCCATGAAAAACTGTTTTTT. Encoded protein: CASSHGRPGRRHEKLFF.

The V and J genes are TRBV6-5 and TRBJ1-1; the match to TRBD1 covers 11 bases. The V gene's germline CDR1 is MNHEY and CDR2 SVGAGI. The V and J ends lost 2 bases and 4 bases, in that order; junction bases with no gene match: 3. The CDR3 length is 15 residues. CDR3 bases: TGTGCCAGCAGTTACACGGGACAGGGGGGCACTGAAGCTTTCTTT. Translating it yields CASSYTGQGGTEAFF.

Comment on this clonotype: An end of the junction differs from the germline gene, which may be a read error. The V gene is TRBV15, the J gene TRBJ2-2; a weak D match, TRBD2 (5 bases). The CDR3 spans 11 residues. The germline V gene has CDR1 LNHNV and CDR2 YYDKDF (reference sequence). The CDR3 region is CATSIPGELLF. Here the CDR3 DNA reads TGTGCCACCAGCATCCCCGGGGAGCTGCTTTTT.

The chain links TRBV30 to TRBJ1-6; D perhaps matches TRBD1 (6 bases). This CDR3 contains 13 residues. V was shortened by 1 base and J by 7 bases, with 8 bases between the two germline ends. The V gene's germline CDR1 is GTSNPN and CDR2 SVGIG (reference sequence). The CDR3 sequence is CAWSEDSNSPLHF. In DNA form, the CDR3 reads TGTGCCTGGAGTGAGGACAGCAATTCACCCCTCCACTTT.